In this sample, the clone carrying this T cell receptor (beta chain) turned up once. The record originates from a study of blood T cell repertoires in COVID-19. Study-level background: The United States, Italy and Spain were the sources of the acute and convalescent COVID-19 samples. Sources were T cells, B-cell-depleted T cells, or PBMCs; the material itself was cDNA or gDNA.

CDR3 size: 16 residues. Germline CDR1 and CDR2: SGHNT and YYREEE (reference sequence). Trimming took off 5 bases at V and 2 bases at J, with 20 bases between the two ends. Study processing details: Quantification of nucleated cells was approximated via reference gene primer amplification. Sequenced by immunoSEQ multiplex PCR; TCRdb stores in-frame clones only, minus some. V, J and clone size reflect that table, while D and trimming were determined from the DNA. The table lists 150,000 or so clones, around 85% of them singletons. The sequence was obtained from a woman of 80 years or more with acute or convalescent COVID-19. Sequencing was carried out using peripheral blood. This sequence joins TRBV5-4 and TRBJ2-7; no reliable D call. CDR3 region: CASSKLAPSGPYEQYF. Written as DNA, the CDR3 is TGTGCCAGCAGTAAACTGGCACCCTCGGGTCCCTACGAGCAGTACTTC.